This paragraph covers one T cell receptor (beta chain) sequence. These data belong to a study of shared clonotypes between healthy human individuals. The CDR3 runs to 14 residues. Trimming cost V 5 bases and J 1 base, with 11 bases left between them. CDR1 is SGHTA and CDR2 is FQGNSA in the germline V gene. TCRdb's copy holds only in-frame clones and misses some; the assay was immunoSEQ multiplex PCR. The data contain about 450,000 clones, around 80% of them seen just once; the ten biggest clones take up about an eighth. The source material was PBMCs. This rearrangement joins TRBV7-2 to TRBJ1-1; perhaps TRBD1 as D (5 bases). This receptor was taken from a woman between 40 and 50 years old in good health. Some clones in this sample may be carry-over from other donors' samples. The DNA of the CDR3 is TGTGCCAGCAGCCCCACCGGGGCGAACACTGAAGCTTTCTTT. Translation: CASSPTGANTEAFF.